Given below is one T cell receptor beta chain in context. This sample was included in a study of cytomegalovirus exposure and HLA in healthy donors. A multiplex PCR was run with 60 Vbeta primers and 13 Jbeta primers. In the study's own analysis: Later, an analysis found tens of millions of unique TCR beta chains, and about 9.9 million of these were shared. The method was immunoSEQ multiplex PCR; TCRdb's version includes in-frame clones alone and lacks a portion of them. V, J and clone size derive from that table, while D and trimming were established from the DNA sequence. The data show more than 100,000 clones, roughly 80% seen once. Germline V gene lookup returns CDR1 MDHEN and CDR2 SYDVKM. This CDR3 comprises 17 residues. Between the trimmed V and J ends, which lost 2 bases and 5 bases, there was a span of 22 bases.

The gene calls are TRBV28 and TRBJ2-7, with D perhaps TRBD1 (5 bases). The sequencing input was PBMCs. The receptor's source is a man between 50 and 59 years old in good health and CMV-seronegative. CDR3 DNA: TGTGCCAGCAGTTTAGCGTGGCGTCGTATCAAAGGGGACGAGCAGTACTTC. Its protein product is CASSLAWRRIKGDEQYF.